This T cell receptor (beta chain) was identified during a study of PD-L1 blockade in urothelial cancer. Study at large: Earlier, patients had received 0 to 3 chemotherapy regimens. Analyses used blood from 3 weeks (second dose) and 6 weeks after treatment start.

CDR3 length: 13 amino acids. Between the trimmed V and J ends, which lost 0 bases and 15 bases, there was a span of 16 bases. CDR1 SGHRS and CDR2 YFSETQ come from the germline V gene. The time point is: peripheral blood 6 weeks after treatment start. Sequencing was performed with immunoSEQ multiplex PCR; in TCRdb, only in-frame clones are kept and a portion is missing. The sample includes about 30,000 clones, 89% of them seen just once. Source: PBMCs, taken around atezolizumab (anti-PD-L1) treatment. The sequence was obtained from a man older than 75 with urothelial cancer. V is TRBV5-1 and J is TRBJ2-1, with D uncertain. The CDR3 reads CASSLDLSSPWFF. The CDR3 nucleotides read TGCGCCAGCAGCTTGGATCTCTCCTCCCCCTGGTTCTTC.